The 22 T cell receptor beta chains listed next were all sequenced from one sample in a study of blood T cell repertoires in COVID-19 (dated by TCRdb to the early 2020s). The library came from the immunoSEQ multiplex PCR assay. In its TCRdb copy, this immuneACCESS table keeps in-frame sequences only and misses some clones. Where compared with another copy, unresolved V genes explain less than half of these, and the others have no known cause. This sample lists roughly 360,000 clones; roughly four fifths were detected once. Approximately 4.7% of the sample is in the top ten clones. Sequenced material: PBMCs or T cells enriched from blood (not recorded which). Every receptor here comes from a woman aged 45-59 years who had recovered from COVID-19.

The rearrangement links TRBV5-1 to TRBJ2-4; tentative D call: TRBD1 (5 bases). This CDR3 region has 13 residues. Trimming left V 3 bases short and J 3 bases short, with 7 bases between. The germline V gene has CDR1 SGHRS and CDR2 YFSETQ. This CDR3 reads CASSSTDKNIQYF. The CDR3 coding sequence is TGCGCCAGCAGCTCGACAGACAAAAACATTCAGTACTTC.

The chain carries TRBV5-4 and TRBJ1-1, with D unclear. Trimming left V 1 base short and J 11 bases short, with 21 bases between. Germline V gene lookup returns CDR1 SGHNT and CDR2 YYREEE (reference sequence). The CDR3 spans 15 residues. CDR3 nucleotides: TGTGCCAGCAGCTTGAAACCATACCCCGATACGGAGGCTTTCTTT. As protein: CASSLKPYPDTEAFF.

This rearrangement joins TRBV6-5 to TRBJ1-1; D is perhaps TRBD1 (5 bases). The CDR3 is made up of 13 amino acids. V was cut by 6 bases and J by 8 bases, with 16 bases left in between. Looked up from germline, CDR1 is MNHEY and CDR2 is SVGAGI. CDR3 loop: CASSPDYRGEAFF. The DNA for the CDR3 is TGTGCCAGCAGCCCCGATTACCGGGGGGAAGCTTTCTTT.

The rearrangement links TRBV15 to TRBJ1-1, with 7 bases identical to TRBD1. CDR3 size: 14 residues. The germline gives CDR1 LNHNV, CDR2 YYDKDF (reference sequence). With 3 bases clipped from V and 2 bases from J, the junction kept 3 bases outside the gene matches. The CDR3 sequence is CATSRDRLNTEAFF. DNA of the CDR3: TGTGCCACCAGCAGGGACAGGCTCAACACTGAAGCTTTCTTT. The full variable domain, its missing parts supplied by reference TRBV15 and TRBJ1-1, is DAMVIQNPRYQVTQFGKPVTLSCSQTLNHNVMYWYQQKSSQAPKLLFHYYDKDFNNEADTPDNFQSRRPNTSFCFLDIRSPGLGDTAMYLCATSRDRLNTEAFFGQGTRLTVV.

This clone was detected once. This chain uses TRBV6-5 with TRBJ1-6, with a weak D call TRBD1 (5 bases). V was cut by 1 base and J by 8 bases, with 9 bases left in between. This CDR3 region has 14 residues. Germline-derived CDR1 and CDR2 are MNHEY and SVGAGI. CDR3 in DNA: TGTGCCAGCAGTTACTTTCGGGGGGATTCACCCCTCCACTTT. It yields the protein CASSYFRGDSPLHF.

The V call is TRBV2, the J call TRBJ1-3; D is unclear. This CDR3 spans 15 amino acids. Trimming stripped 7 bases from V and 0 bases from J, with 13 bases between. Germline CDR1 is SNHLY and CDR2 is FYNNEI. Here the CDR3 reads CASTPGLYSGNTIYF. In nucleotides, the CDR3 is TGTGCCAGCACCCCCGGACTGTACTCTGGAAACACCATATATTTT.

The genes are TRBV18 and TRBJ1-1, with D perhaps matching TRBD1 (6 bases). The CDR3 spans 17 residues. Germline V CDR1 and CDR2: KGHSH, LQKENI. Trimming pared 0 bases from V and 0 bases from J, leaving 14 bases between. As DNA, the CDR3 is TGTGCCAGCTCACCACCTAGGTCGGGACAACTGAACACTGAAGCTTTCTTT. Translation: CASSPPRSGQLNTEAFF.

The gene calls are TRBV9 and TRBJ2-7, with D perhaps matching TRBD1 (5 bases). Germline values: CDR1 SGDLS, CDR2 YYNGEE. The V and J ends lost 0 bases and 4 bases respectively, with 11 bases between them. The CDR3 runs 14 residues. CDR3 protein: CASSVAGADYEQYF. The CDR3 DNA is TGTGCCAGCAGCGTAGCTGGGGCCGATTACGAGCAGTACTTC.

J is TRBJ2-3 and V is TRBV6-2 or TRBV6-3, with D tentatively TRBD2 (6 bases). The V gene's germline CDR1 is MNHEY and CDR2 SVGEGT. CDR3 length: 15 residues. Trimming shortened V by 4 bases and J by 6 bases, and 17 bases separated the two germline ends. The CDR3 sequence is CASSSDLGLTDTQYF. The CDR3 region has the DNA TGTGCCAGCAGTTCTGACCTAGGACTAACCGATACGCAGTATTTT.

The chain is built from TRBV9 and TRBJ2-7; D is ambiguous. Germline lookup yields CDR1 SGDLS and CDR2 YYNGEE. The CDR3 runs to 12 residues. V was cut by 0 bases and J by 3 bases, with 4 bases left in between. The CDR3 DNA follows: TGTGCCAGCAGCGTAGACTTCTACGAGCAGTACTTC. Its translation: CASSVDFYEQYF. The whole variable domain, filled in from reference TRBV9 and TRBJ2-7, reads DSGVTQTPKHLITATGQRVTLRCSPRSGDLSVYWYQQSLDQGLQFLIQYYNGEERAKGNILERFSAQQFPDLHSELNLSSLELGDSALYFCASSVDFYEQYFGPGTRLTVT.

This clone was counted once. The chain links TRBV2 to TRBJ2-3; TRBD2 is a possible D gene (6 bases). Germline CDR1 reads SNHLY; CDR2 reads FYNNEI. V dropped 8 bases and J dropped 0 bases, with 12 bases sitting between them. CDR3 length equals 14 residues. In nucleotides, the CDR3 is TGTGCCAGCGGAGGGCGGACTAGCACAGATACGCAGTATTTT. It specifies CASGGRTSTDTQYF.

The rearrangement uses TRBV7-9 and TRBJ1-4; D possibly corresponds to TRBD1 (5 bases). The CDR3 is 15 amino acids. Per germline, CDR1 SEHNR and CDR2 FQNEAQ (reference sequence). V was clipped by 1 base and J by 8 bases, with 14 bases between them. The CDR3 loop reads CASSLVEGAGEKLFF. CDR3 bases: TGTGCCAGCAGCTTAGTGGAAGGGGCAGGGGAAAAACTGTTTTTT.

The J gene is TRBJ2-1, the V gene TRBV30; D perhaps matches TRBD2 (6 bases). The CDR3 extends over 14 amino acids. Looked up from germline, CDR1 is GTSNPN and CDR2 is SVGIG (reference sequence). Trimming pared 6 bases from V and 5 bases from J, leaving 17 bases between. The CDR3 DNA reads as TGTGCCTGCTCTTGGTGGGGGGAGGACAATGAGCAGTTCTTC. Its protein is CACSWWGEDNEQFF.

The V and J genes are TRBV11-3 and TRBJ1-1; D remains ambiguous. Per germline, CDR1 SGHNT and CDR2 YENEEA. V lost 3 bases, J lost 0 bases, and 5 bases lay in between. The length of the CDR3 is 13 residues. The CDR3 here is CASSFNMNTEAFF. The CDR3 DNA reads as TGTGCCAGCAGCTTTAACATGAACACTGAAGCTTTCTTT. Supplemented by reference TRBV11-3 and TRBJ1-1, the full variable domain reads EAGVVQSPRYKIIEKKQPVAFWCNPISGHNTLYWYLQNLGQGPELLIRYENEEAVDDSQLPKDRFSAERLKGVDSTLKIQPAELGDSAVYLCASSFNMNTEAFFGQGTRLTVV.

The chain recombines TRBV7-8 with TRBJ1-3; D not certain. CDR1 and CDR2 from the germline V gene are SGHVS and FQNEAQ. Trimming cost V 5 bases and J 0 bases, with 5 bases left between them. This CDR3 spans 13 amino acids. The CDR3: CASSPSSGNTIYF. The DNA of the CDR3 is TGTGCCAGCAGCCCGTCCTCTGGAAACACCATATATTTT. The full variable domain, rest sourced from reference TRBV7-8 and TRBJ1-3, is GAGVSQSPRYKVAKRGQDVALRCDPISGHVSLFWYQQALGQGPEFLTYFQNEAQLDKSGLPSDRFFAERPEGSVSTLKIQRTQQEDSAVYLCASSPSSGNTIYFGEGSWLTVV.

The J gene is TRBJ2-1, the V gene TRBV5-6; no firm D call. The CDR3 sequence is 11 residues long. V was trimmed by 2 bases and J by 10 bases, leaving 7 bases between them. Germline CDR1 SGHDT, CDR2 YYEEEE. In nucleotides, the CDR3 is TGTGCCAGCAGCTTCCGCCTAGAGCAGTTCTTC. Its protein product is CASSFRLEQFF. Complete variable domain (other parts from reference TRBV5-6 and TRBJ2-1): DAGVTQSPTHLIKTRGQQVTLRCSPKSGHDTVSWYQQALGQGPQFIFQYYEEEERQRGNFPDRFSGHQFPNYSSELNVNALLLGDSALYLCASSFRLEQFFGPGTRLTVL.

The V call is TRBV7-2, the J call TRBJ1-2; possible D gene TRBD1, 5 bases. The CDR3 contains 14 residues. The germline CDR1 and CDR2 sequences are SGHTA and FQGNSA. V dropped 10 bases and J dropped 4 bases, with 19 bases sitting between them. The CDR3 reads CANTRDPDAYGYTF. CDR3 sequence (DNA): TGTGCCAATACGCGGGACCCTGACGCCTATGGCTACACCTTC.

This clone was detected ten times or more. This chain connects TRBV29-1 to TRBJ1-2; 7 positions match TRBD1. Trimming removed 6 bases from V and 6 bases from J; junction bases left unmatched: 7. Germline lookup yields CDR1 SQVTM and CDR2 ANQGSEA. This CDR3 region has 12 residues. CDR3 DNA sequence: TGCAGCGTAGAGGGACAGTCCCATGGCTACACCTTC. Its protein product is CSVEGQSHGYTF.

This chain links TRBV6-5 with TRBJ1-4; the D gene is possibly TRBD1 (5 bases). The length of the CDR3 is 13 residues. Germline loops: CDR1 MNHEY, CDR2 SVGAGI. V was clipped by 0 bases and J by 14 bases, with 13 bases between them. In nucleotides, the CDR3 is TGTGCCAGCAGTTACTCGATGGGGGGAGAGCTGTTTTTT. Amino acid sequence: CASSYSMGGELFF.

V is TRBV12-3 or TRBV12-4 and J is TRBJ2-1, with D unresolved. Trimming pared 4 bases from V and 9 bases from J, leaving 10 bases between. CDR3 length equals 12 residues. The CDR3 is CASSSSHGEQFF. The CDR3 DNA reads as TGTGCCAGCAGTTCCTCGCACGGTGAGCAGTTCTTC.

The CDR3 DNA is TGCGCCAGCAGCCCCTGGACAGGGCCAACGAACACTGAAGCTTTCTTT. This sequence encodes CASSPWTGPTNTEAFF. This chain joins TRBV5-1 and TRBJ1-1, with 8 nucleotides matching TRBD1. V was pared by 4 bases and J by 1 base, with 9 bases of the junction left unmatched. Germline CDR1 and CDR2: SGHRS and YFSETQ. This CDR3 is built from 16 residues.

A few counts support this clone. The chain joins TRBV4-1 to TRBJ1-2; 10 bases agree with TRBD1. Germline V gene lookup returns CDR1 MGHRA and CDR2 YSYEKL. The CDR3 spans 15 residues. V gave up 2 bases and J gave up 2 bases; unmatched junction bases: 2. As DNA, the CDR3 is TGCGCCAGCAGCCAACGACAGGGGGCGAACTATGGCTACACCTTC. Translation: CASSQRQGANYGYTF.